The source of this T cell receptor beta chain is a study of T cell responses to AZD1222 COVID-19 vaccine. As for this clone: The antigen remains undetermined.

Using immunoSEQ multiplex PCR, the repertoire was profiled, and TCRdb retains in-frame clones only, with some absent. This sample has 100,000 to 150,000 clones, with about 82% found just once. Study-wide points: Every sample of the repertoires postdated the peak T cell response. The breadth and depth of Spike-specific TCRs increased once two AZD1222 doses had been given. Donors in the cohort were predominantly white British and more often female, and clonal diversity was possibly underestimated.

Germline V gene lookup returns CDR1 SGHDN and CDR2 FVKESK. V lost 4 bases and J lost 7, with 10 bases in between. There are 12 residues in the CDR3. The starting material was peripheral blood, obtained 28 days after the second dose of the MenACWY control vaccine. This chain links TRBV14 with TRBJ1-1; unclear D gene. The sequence was obtained from an adult who received the MenACWY meningococcal vaccine as a control. CDR3 nucleotides: TGTGCCAGCAGCCTAGCGGGGTTTGAAGCTTTCTTT. The encoded protein is CASSLAGFEAFF.